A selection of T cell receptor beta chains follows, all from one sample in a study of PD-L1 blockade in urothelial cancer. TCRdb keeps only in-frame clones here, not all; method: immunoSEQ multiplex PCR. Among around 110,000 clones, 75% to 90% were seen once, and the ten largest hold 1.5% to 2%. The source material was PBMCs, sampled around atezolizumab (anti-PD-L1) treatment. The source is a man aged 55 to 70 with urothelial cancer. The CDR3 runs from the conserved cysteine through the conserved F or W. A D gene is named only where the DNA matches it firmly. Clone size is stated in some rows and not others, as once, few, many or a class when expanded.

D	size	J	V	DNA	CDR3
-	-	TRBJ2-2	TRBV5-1	TGCGCCAGCAGCCCGGGACACCCGAACACCGGGGAGCTGTTTTTT	CASSPGHPNTGELFF
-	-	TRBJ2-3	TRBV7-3	TGTGCCAGCAGTCGACAACGTACTAGCACAGATACGCAGTATTTT	CASSRQRTSTDTQYF
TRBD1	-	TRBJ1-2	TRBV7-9	TGTGCCAGCAGCGCGGACAGGGCGAGAGGCTATGGCTACACCTTC	CASSADRARGYGYTF
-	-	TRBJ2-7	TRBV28	TGTGCCAGCAGTTTTGTCACATACTACGAGCAGTACTTC	CASSFVTYYEQYF
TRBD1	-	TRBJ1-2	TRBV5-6	TGTGCCAGCAGCTTTACCGGGACAGGGGGATATGGCTACACCTTC	CASSFTGTGGYGYTF
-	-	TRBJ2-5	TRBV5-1	TGCGCCAGCAGCTTCAGGGGTGGTCAAGAGACCCAGTACTTC	CASSFRGGQETQYF
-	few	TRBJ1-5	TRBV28	TGTGCCAGCAGTTTGAGGTCGGATCAGCCCCAGCATTTT	CASSLRSDQPQHF
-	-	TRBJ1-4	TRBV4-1	TGCGCCAGCAGCCAAGGGGGGCAGTTTAATGAAAAACTGTTTTTT	CASSQGGQFNEKLFF
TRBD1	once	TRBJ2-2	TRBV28	TGTGCCAGCAGTTTAATGGGACAGGGAAACACCGGGGAGCTGTTTTTT	CASSLMGQGNTGELFF
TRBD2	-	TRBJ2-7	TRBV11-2	TGTGCCAGCAGCCCAACTAGCGGGGGGATATACGAGCAGTACTTC	CASSPTSGGIYEQYF
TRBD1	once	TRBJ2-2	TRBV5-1	TGCGCCAGCAGCTTGGCCGGACAGGGGGCGGCCGGGGAGCTGTTTTTT	CASSLAGQGAAGELFF
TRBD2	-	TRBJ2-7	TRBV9	TGTGCCAGCAGCGTAGGTAGCGGGAGGGCTTCCGAGCAGTACTTC	CASSVGSGRASEQYF
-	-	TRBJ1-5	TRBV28	TGTGCCAGCACAGTTTCTTCCAGGCCCCAGCATTTT	CASTVSSRPQHF
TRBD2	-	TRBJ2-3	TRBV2	TGTGCCAGCTTAGCGGGAGACGTGGATACGCAGTATTTT	CASLAGDVDTQYF
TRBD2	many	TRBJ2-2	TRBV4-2	TGTGCCAGCAGCCAAGGGGAGTCTAGCGGGAGATTGGACACCGGGGAGCTGTTTTTT	CASSQGESSGRLDTGELFF
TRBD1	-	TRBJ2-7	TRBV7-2	TGTGCCAGCAGCCAGGACAGGGCTGAAGAGCAGTACTTC	CASSQDRAEEQYF